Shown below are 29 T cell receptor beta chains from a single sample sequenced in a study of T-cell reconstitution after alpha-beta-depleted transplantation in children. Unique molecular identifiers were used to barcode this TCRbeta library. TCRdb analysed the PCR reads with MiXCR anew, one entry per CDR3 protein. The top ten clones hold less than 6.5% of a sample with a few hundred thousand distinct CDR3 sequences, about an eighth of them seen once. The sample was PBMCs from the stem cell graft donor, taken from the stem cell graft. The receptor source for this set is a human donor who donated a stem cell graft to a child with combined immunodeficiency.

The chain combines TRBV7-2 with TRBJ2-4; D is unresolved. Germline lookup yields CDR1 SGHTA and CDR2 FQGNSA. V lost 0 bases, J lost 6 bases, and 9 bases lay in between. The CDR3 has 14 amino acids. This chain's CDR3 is CASSLAQRTNIQYF. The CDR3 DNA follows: TGTGCCAGCAGCTTAGCCCAAAGAACAAACATTCAGTACTTC.

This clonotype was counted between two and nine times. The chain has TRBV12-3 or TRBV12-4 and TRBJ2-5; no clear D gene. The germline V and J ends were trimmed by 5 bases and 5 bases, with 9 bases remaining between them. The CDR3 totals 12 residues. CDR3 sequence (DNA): TGTGCCAGCAGTCGTATCGCGGAGACCCAGTACTTC. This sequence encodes CASSRIAETQYF.

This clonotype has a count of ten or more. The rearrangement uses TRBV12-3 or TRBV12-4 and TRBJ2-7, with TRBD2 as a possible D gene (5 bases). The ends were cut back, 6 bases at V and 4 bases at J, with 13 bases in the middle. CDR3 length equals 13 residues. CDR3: CASSPGLMYEQYF. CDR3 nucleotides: TGTGCCAGCAGCCCTGGACTGATGTACGAGCAGTACTTC.

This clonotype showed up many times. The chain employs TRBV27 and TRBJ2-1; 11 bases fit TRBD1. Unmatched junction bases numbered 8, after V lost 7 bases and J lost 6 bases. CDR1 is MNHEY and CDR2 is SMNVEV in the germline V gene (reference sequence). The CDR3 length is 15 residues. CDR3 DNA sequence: TGTGCCAGCATCAAAACCGGGACAGGGGGCAATGAGCAGTTCTTC. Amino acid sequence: CASIKTGTGGNEQFF.

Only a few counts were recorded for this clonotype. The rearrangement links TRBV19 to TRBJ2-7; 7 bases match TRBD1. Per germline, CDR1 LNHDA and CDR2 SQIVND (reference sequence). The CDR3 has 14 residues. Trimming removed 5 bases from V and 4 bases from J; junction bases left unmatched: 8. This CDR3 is CASSVSGTAYEQYF. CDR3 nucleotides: TGTGCCAGTAGTGTTTCCGGGACAGCATACGAGCAGTACTTC.

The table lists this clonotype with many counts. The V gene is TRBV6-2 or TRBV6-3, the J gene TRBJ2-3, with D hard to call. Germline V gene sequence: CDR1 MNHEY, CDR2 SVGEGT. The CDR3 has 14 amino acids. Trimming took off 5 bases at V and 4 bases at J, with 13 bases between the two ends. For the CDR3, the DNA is TGTGCCAGCAGTCAAGCAACCGTCGCAGATACGCAGTATTTT. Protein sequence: CASSQATVADTQYF.

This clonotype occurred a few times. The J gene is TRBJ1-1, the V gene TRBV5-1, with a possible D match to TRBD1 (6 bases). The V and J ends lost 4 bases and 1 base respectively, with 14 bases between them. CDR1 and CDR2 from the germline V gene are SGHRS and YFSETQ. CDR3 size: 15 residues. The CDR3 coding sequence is TGCGCCAGCAGCCTGGGACAAGAGTGGAACACTGAAGCTTTCTTT. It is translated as CASSLGQEWNTEAFF. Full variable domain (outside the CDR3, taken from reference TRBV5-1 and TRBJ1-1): KAGVTQTPRYLIKTRGQQVTLSCSPISGHRSVSWYQQTPGQGLQFLFEYFSETQRNKGNFPGRFSGRQFSNSRSEMNVSTLELGDSALYLCASSLGQEWNTEAFFGQGTRLTVV.

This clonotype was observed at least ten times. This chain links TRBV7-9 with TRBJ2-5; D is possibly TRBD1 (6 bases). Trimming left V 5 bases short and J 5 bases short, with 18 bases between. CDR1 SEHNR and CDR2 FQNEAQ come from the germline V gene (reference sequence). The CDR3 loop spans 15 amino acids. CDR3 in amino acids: CASSPRTETQETQYF. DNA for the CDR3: TGTGCCAGCAGCCCACGGACAGAAACTCAGGAGACCCAGTACTTC. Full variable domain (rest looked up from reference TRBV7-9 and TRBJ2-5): DTGVSQNPRHKITKRGQNVTFRCDPISEHNRLYWYRQTLGQGPEFLTYFQNEAQLEKSRLLSDRFSAERPKGSFSTLEIQRTEQGDSAMYLCASSPRTETQETQYFGPGTRLLVL.

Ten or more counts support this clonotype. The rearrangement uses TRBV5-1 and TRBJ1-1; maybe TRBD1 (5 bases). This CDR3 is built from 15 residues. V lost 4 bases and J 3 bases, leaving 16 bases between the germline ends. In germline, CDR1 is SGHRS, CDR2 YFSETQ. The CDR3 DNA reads TGCGCCAGCAGCCCCCTGCCGGGGGTGGACACTGAAGCTTTCTTT. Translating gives CASSPLPGVDTEAFF.

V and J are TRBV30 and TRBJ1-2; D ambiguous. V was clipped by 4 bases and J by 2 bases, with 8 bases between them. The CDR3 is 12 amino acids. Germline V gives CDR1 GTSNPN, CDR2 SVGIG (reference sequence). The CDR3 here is CAWTEDNYGYTF. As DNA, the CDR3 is TGTGCCTGGACCGAAGACAACTATGGCTACACCTTC.

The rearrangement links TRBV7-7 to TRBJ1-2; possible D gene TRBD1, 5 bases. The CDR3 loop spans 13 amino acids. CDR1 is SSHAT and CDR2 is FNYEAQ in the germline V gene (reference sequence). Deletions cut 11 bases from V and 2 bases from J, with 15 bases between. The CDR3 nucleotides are TGTGCCGTGTCCCGGGACGGAAACTATGGCTACACCTTC. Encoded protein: CAVSRDGNYGYTF.

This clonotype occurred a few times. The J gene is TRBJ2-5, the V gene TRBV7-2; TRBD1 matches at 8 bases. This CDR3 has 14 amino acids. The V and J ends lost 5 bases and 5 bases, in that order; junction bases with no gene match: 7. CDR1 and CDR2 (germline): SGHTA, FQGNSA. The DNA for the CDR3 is TGTGCCAGCAGCAACCCGGACAGGGACGAGACCCAGTACTTC. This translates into CASSNPDRDETQYF.

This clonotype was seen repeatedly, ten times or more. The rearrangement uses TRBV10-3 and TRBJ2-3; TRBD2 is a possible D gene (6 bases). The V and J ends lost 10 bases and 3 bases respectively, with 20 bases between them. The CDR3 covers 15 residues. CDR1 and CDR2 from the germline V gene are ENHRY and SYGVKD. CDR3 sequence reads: CATRNGDWTTDTQYF. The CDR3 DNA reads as TGTGCCACGCGAAACGGGGACTGGACGACAGATACGCAGTATTTT.

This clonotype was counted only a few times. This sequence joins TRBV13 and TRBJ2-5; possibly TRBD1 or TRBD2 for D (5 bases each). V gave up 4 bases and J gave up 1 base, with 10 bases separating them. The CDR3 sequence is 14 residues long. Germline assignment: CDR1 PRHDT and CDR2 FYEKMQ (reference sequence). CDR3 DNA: TGTGCCAGCAGCTCTCGGGACGGCCAAGAGACCCAGTACTTC. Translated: CASSSRDGQETQYF.

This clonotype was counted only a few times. The CDR3 region is CASSSPLRQSSYEQYF. CDR3 sequence (DNA): TGTGCCAGCAGTTCCCCCTTGAGGCAGAGCTCCTACGAGCAGTACTTC. J is TRBJ2-7 and V is TRBV6-5; D is ambiguous. CDR1 and CDR2 from the germline V gene are MNHEY and SVGAGI. This CDR3 region has 16 residues. V was shortened by 4 bases and J by 0 bases, with 16 bases between the two germline ends.

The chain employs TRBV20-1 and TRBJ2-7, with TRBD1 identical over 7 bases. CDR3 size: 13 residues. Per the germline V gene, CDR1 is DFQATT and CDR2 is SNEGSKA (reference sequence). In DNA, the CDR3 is TGCAGCGGGTCTCGAGGGGGCGCGTTAGAGCAGTACTTC. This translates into CSGSRGGALEQYF.

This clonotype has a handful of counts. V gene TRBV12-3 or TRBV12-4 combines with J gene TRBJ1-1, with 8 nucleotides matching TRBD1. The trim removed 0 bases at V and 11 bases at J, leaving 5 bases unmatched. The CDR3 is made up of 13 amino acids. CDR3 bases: TGTGCCAGCAGTTTAGCCGGACAGGGCCTTGCTTTCTTT. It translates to CASSLAGQGLAFF.

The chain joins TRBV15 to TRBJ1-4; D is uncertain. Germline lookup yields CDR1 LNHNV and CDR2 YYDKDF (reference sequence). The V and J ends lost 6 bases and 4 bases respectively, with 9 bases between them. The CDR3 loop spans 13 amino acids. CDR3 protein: CATSFQVNEKLFF. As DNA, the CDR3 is TGTGCCACCAGTTTCCAGGTTAATGAAAAACTGTTTTTT.

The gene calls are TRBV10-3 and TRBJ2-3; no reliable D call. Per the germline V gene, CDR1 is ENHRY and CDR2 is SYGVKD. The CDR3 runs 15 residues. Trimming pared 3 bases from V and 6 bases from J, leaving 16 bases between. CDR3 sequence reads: CAISDPGSPEDTQYF. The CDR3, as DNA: TGTGCCATCAGTGATCCAGGAAGTCCCGAGGATACGCAGTATTTT.

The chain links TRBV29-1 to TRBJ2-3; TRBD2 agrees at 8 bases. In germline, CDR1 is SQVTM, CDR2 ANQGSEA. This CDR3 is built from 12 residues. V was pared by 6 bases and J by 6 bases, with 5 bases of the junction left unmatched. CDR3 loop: CSVWTSRDTQYF. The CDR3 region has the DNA TGCAGCGTCTGGACTAGCCGGGATACGCAGTATTTT.

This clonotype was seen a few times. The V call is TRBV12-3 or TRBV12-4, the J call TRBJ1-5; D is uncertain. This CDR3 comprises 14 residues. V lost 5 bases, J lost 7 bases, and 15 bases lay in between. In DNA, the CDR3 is TGTGCCAGCAGTCTCAGGACCCGCCCCCAGCCCCAGCATTTT. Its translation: CASSLRTRPQPQHF.

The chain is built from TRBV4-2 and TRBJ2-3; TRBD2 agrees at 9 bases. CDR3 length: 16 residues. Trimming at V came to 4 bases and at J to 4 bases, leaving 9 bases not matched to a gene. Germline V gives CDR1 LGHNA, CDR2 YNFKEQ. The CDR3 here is CASSPQERGAADTQYF. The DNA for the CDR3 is TGTGCCAGCAGCCCCCAGGAGCGGGGGGCCGCAGATACGCAGTATTTT.

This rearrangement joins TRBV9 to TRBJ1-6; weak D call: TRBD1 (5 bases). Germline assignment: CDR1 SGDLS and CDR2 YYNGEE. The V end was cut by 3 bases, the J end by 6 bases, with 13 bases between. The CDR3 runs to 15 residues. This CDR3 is CASSGRQGGNSPLHF. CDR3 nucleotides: TGTGCCAGCAGCGGAAGGCAGGGAGGTAATTCACCCCTCCACTTT.

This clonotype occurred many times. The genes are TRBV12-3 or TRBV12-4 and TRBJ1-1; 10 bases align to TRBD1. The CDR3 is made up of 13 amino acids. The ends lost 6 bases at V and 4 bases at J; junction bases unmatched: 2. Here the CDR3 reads CASSRDRGTEAFF. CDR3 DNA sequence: TGTGCCAGCAGCCGGGACAGGGGCACTGAAGCTTTCTTT.

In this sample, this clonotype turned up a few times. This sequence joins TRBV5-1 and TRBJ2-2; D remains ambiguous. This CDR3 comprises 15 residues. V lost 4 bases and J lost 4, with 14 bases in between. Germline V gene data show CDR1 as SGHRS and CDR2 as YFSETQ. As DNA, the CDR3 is TGCGCCAGCAGCACCCGGCGCCTGGGCACCGGGGAGCTGTTTTTT. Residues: CASSTRRLGTGELFF.

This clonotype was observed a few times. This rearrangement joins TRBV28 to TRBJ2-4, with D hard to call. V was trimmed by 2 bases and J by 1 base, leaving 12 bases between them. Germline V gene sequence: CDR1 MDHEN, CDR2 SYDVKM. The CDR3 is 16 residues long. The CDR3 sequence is CASSLEMGMAKNIQYF. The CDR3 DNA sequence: TGTGCCAGCAGTTTAGAGATGGGGATGGCCAAAAACATTCAGTACTTC.

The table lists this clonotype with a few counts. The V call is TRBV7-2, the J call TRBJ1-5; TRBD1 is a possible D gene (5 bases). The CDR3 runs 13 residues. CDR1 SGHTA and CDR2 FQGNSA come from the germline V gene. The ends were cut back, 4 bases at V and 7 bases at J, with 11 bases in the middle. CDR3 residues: CASSWGRAQPQHF. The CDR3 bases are TGTGCCAGCAGCTGGGGCAGGGCACAGCCCCAGCATTTT.

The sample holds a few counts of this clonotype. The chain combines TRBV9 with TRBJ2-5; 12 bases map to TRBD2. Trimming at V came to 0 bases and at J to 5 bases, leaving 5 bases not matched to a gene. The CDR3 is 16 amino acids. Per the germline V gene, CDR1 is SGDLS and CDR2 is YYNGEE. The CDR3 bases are TGTGCCAGCAGCGTAGGATTGGGACTAGCGGGCGAGACCCAGTACTTC. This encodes CASSVGLGLAGETQYF.

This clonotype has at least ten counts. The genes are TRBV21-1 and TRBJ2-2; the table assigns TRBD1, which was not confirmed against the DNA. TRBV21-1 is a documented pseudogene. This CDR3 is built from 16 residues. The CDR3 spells CASSNTGQANTGELFF. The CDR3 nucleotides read TGTGCCAGCAGCAATACGGGACAGGCGAACACCGGGGAGCTGTTTTTT.